This TCR beta chain was identified in a study of T cell repertoires in cytomegalovirus infection. Turning to the study itself: Well-studied HLA-B-restricted CMV epitopes were used in the study alongside recently identified HLA-C-restricted ones. Both a matching HLA type and CMV infection were indicated by public TCR beta signatures.

Study-level results: HLA-C-restricted, CMV-specific TCR beta clonotypes were dominant ex vivo. Carriage of CMV together with the relevant HLA was identifiable through cumulative public TCR beta family frequency.

Germline lookup yields CDR1 LNHNV and CDR2 YYDKDF (reference sequence). The CDR3 spans 16 residues. The ends were cut back, 0 bases at V and 0 bases at J, with 9 bases in the middle. Notes on this clonotype: Its cognate antigen is unknown.

In TCRdb, the reads were re-called with MiXCR into one record per CDR3 protein. Among about 830,000 distinct CDR3 sequences listed, 30% to 35% were seen once. This clonotype was sampled from a human donor in good health (CMV status not recorded). Some clones in this sample may be carry-over from other donors' samples. This sample comprised cultured CD8+ T cells from PBMCs, obtained from culture after CMV antigen stimulation. The chain is built from TRBV15 and TRBJ2-4; D not resolved. CDR3 nucleotides: TGTGCCACCAGCAGAGACGTAACAATAGCCAAAAACATTCAGTACTTC. Protein product: CATSRDVTIAKNIQYF.